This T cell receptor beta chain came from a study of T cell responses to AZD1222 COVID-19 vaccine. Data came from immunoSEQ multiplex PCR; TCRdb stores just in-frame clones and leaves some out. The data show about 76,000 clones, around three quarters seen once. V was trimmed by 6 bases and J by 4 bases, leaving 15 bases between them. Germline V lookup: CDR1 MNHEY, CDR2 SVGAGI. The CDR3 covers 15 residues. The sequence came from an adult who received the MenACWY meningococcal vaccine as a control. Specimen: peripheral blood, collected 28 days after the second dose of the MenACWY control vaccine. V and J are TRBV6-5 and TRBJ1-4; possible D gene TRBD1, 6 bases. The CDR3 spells CASREAGAGNEKLFF. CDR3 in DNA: TGTGCCAGCAGAGAGGCAGGGGCCGGTAATGAAAAACTGTTTTTT.